This T cell receptor (beta chain) was sequenced in a study of blood T cell repertoires in COVID-19. There are 16 residues in the CDR3. Germline CDR1 and CDR2: MNHEY and SVGAGI. Between the trimmed V and J ends, which lost 3 bases and 2 bases, there was a span of 14 bases. Using immunoSEQ multiplex PCR, the repertoire was profiled, and TCRdb retains in-frame clones only, with some absent. The table shows 150,000 to 200,000 clones, with about 87% occurring only once. This chain connects TRBV6-5 to TRBJ1-3; the D is unclear. The source material was peripheral blood. This sequence was found in a man in his 60s with acute or convalescent COVID-19. The CDR3 spells CASSYGDPGTGNTIYF. CDR3 coding DNA: TGTGCCAGCAGTTATGGCGACCCGGGGACTGGAAACACCATATATTTT.